This TCR beta chain came from a study of cytomegalovirus exposure and HLA in healthy donors. This clone was detected only a few times. Vbeta (60) and Jbeta (13) primers were used in the PCR. The data were produced by immunoSEQ multiplex PCR, yet TCRdb's version contains in-frame clones alone and is incomplete. The sample lists roughly 130,000 clones, 84% seen once, with approximately 2.6% in the top ten. Looked up from germline, CDR1 is MGHRA and CDR2 is YSYEKL. CDR3 length: 15 residues. V was shortened by 7 bases and J by 0 bases, with 13 bases between the two germline ends. The sequenced sample was PBMCs. The clonotype was recovered from a man aged 50 or older in good health and CMV-seronegative. V is TRBV4-1 and J is TRBJ2-1, with D possibly matching TRBD1 (6 bases). CDR3 amino acids: CASNLGQNSYNEQFF. CDR3 bases: TGCGCCAGCAACTTGGGACAAAACTCCTACAATGAGCAGTTCTTC.